This T cell receptor beta chain was found in a study of cytomegalovirus exposure and HLA in healthy donors. Study results and limitations: For most TCR beta V segments, an earlier analysis put the productive rate at about 90% or about 30% of the time. A later analysis found most CMV-associated TCR beta chains apparently HLA-restricted. Later on, an analysis found that several of the most significant clusters appeared to be linked to common viral pathogens, which included parvovirus B19.

On this clone itself: Antigen specificity is unknown.

With 60 Vbeta and 13 Jbeta primers, the PCR was carried out. Data came from immunoSEQ multiplex PCR; TCRdb stores just in-frame clones and leaves some out. The table records about 84,000 clones, around three fifths of them present only once. The CDR3 length is 15 residues. CDR1 is MNHNY and CDR2 is SVGAGI in the germline V gene (reference sequence). The chain links TRBV6-6 to TRBJ2-5, with TRBD1 matching 7 bases. TRBJ2-7 explains the end of the DNA better; the J call may be wrong. Sequences were obtained from PBMCs. The sequence came from a woman in her thirties or forties in good health and CMV-seropositive. CDR3 in amino acids: CASRYLWGTVYEQYF. The CDR3 nucleotides are TGTGCCAGCAGGTATCTTTGGGGGACAGTCTACGAGCAGTACTTC.